A selection of T cell receptor beta chains follows, all from one sample in a study of cytomegalovirus exposure and HLA in healthy donors. Sequenced by immunoSEQ multiplex PCR; TCRdb stores in-frame clones only, minus some. This repertoire shows around 130,000 clones, over 70% found once; its top ten account for roughly 1.5%. Input material: PBMCs. The receptors originated from a woman aged 18 to 35 in good health and CMV-seronegative. CDR3s include the opening cysteine and the closing phenylalanine or tryptophan. D genes are given only for firm matches. Not all rows give a size; the values are once, few, many and, for expanded clones, a class.

abundance	v_gene	j_gene	d_gene	CDR3aa	CDR3nt
once	TRBV27	TRBJ2-1	TRBD2	CASSFRGLAADNEQFF	TGTGCCAGCAGTTTTCGGGGACTAGCAGCCGACAATGAGCAGTTCTTC
NA	TRBV4-1	TRBJ2-1	NA	CASSQELTRGTYNEQFF	TGCGCCAGCAGCCAAGAGCTGACCCGGGGAACCTACAATGAGCAGTTCTTC
NA	TRBV5-6	TRBJ2-7	NA	CASSLLPGSYEQYF	TGTGCCAGCAGCTTGCTTCCGGGTTCCTACGAGCAGTACTTC
few	TRBV21-1	TRBJ2-7	NA	CASLSGRGVQYF	TGTGCCAGCCTGTCCGGCAGGGGCGTGCAGTACTTC
once	TRBV6-5	TRBJ1-1	TRBD1	CASSYALTGGNTEAFF	TGTGCCAGCAGTTACGCTCTAACAGGGGGGAACACTGAAGCTTTCTTT
NA	TRBV5-1	TRBJ2-1	TRBD2	CASSLIQREMDEQFF	TGCGCCAGCAGCTTGATCCAGCGGGAGATGGATGAGCAGTTCTTC
NA	TRBV29-1	TRBJ1-2	NA	CSVDSRKEANYGYTF	TGCAGCGTAGACTCTAGGAAGGAGGCTAACTATGGCTACACCTTC
NA	TRBV5-5	TRBJ1-5	NA	CASSLDSWSNQPQHF	TGTGCCAGCAGCTTGGACAGCTGGAGCAATCAGCCCCAGCATTTT
once	TRBV5-6	TRBJ2-1	TRBD2	CASSLRTSGGSSYNEQFF	TGTGCCAGCAGCTTGAGAACTAGCGGGGGGAGCTCCTACAATGAGCAGTTCTTC
NA	TRBV27	TRBJ2-5	TRBD2	CASSLSMGLAGYQETQYF	TGTGCCAGCAGTTTATCGATGGGATTAGCGGGGTACCAAGAGACCCAGTACTTC
NA	TRBV19	TRBJ2-2	NA	CASSILGPGIPGELFF	TGTGCCAGTAGTATATTGGGGCCAGGGATTCCCGGGGAGCTGTTTTTT
NA	TRBV19	TRBJ1-1	NA	CASTEGGRNTEAFF	TGTGCCAGTACCGAGGGGGGGAGGAACACTGAAGCTTTCTTT
NA	TRBV7-2	TRBJ2-1	NA	CASSYDSSYNEQFF	TGTGCCAGCAGCTACGACTCCTCCTACAATGAGCAGTTCTTC
NA	TRBV10-3	TRBJ1-6	TRBD1	CAIRAGQRNSPLHF	TGTGCCATCAGGGCGGGACAGAGGAATTCACCCCTCCACTTT
NA	TRBV5-1	TRBJ2-7	TRBD2	CASRPGGVGYEQYF	TGCGCCAGCAGGCCGGGAGGGGTCGGCTACGAGCAGTACTTC